In its sample, the clone carrying this TCR beta chain was seen many times. Its antigen is as yet unknown. The data are from a study of T-cell reconstitution after alpha-beta-depleted transplantation in children. Overall study results and limits: Newly produced T cells mostly accounted for T-cell counts and diversity one year post-transplant. Two months or so post-transplant, alpha-beta T cells reportedly derived from several hundred expanded graft clones. For some patients, TCRbeta diversity was high at day 60 because of recipient T cells and thymic progenitors that survived.

Molecular barcoding with unique molecular identifiers was used for the TCRbeta library. TCRdb redid the calling of the PCR reads with MiXCR, one entry per CDR3 protein. Of over 90,000 distinct CDR3 sequences in the sample, about 7.5% were seen once. Trimming pared 6 bases from V and 7 bases from J, leaving 9 bases between. The CDR3 consists of 11 residues. CDR1 and CDR2 from the germline V gene are MDHEN and SYDVKM. This TCR was recovered from a boy between 2 and 10 years old with acute lymphoblastic leukemia, due to receive a stem cell transplant. The J gene is TRBJ1-2, the V gene TRBV28; D not resolved. The material was PBMCs, obtained before TCRalphabeta/CD19-depleted stem cell transplant. CDR3 bases: TGTGCCAGCAGCGTGAGGGTTGGCTACACCTTC. Its protein is CASSVRVGYTF.